This TCR beta chain was sequenced during a study of blood T cell repertoires in COVID-19. The table came from immunoSEQ multiplex PCR; TCRdb's copy has only in-frame clones and leaves some out. The sample contains approximately 72,000 clones, around 83% of which appear only once. The CDR3 is made up of 14 amino acids. The V end lost 5 bases, the J end lost 4 bases, and 12 bases lay between the germline ends. Germline assignment: CDR1 LNHDA and CDR2 SQIVND (reference sequence). This chain connects TRBV19 to TRBJ1-5; possible D gene TRBD1, 5 bases. The sequence came from an elderly woman with active or convalescent COVID-19. Source material: peripheral blood. The chain's CDR3 is CASSYKGLNQPQHF. CDR3 bases: TGTGCCAGTAGTTATAAGGGGCTGAATCAGCCCCAGCATTTT.